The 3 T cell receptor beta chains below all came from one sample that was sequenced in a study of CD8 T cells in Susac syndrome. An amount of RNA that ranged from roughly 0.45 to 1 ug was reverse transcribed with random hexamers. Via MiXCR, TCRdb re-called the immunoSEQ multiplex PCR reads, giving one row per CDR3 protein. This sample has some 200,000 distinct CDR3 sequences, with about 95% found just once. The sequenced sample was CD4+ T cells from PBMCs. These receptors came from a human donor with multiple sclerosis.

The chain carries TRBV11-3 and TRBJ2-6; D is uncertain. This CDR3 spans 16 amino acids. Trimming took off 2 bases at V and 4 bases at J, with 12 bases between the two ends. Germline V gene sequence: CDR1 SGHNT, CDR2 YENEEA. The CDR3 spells CASSLTVWGGANVLTF. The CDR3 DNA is TGTGCCAGCAGCTTAACGGTCTGGGGAGGGGCCAACGTCCTGACTTTC.

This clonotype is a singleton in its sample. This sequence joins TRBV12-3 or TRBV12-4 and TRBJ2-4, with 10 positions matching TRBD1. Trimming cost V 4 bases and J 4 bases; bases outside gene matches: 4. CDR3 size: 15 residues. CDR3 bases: TGTGCCAGCAGTTCCGGGACAGGGGCTAAAAACATTCAGTACTTC. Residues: CASSSGTGAKNIQYF.

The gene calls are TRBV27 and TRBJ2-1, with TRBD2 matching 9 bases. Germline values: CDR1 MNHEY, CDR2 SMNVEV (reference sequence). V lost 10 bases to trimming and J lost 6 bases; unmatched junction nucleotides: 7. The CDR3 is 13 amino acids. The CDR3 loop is CAIRSGRINEQFF. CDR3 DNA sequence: TGTGCCATCAGGAGCGGGAGGATCAATGAGCAGTTCTTC.